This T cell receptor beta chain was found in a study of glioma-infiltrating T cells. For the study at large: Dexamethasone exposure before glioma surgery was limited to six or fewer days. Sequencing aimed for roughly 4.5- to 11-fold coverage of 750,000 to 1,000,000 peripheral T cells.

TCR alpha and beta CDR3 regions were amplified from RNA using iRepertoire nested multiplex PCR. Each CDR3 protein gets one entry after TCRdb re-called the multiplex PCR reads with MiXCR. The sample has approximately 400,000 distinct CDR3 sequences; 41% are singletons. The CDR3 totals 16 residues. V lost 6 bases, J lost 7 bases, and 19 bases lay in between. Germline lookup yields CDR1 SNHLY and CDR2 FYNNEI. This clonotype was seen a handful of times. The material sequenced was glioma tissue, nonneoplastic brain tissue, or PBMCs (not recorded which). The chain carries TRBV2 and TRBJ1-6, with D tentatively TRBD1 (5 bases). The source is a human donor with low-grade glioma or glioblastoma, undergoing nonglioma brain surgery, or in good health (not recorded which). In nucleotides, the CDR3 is TGTGCCAGCAGCGAGCAGGGAATGCACGGAAATTCACCCCTCCACTTT. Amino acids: CASSEQGMHGNSPLHF.